This record looks at one T cell receptor (beta chain) sequence and its context. Its target is unknown. The source of the sample is a study of OX40 agonist ivuxolimab in advanced cancers. Study-level information: Those treated in dose escalation had hepatocellular carcinoma, melanoma, renal cell cancer or head and neck cancer. A mean age of roughly 60 years, range roughly 20 to 90, was recorded, and roughly 80% were male. Whole-study results and caveats: Partial responders at 0.1-3.0 mg/kg showed near-lowest clonal expansion.

Profiled with immunoSEQ multiplex PCR; TCRdb holds only in-frame clones, not every one. Of approximately 50,000 clones in the sample, about 82% were seen once. The CDR3 has 18 amino acids. Germline trimming cut 2 bases from V and 2 bases from J; bases unmatched to any gene: 11. Germline CDR1 and CDR2: SEHNR and FQNEAQ (reference sequence). The sequence came from an adult with an advanced solid tumor such as melanoma, head and neck, liver or kidney cancer. The sequencing here drew on CD4+ or CD8+ T cells sorted from blood, taken in a trial of the OX40 agonist ivuxolimab. The rearrangement uses TRBV7-9 and TRBJ2-2; 7 bases match TRBD1. In DNA, the CDR3 is TGTGCCAGCAGCTTAAGGGCCAAACAGGGGACAAACACCGGGGAGCTGTTTTTT. It yields the protein CASSLRAKQGTNTGELFF. Variable domain in full (rest from reference TRBV7-9 and TRBJ2-2): DTGVSQNPRHKITKRGQNVTFRCDPISEHNRLYWYRQTLGQGPEFLTYFQNEAQLEKSRLLSDRFSAERPKGSFSTLEIQRTEQGDSAMYLCASSLRAKQGTNTGELFFGEGSRLTVL.